The clone carrying this T cell receptor beta chain was detected a few times. The target antigen is unknown. This record comes from a study of cytomegalovirus exposure and HLA in healthy donors. Broader study findings: An analysis that was carried out later associated approximately 15,000 TCR beta sequences with HLA alleles at 0.05 false discovery rate.

V trimming: 5 bases; J trimming: 5 bases; junction bases outside the gene matches: 16. Germline assignment: CDR1 MNHEY and CDR2 SMNVEV (reference sequence). The CDR3 loop spans 17 amino acids. The study ran its PCR with 60 Vbeta and 13 Jbeta primers. Sequenced by immunoSEQ multiplex PCR; TCRdb stores in-frame clones only, minus some. The sample lists around 150,000 clones; 65% to 85% were seen once. Sequences were obtained from PBMCs. The TCR sequence derives from a middle-aged man in good health and CMV-seropositive. This rearrangement joins TRBV27 to TRBJ2-5, with 8 bases identical to TRBD1. The CDR3 here is CASSPKNARTGKETQYF. Written as DNA, the CDR3 is TGTGCCAGCAGTCCGAAGAACGCTAGGACAGGGAAGGAGACCCAGTACTTC.